The next 2 T cell receptor beta chains were all read from a single sample in a study of tumor and adjacent non-tumor tissue in lung cancer. TCRbeta libraries were built with three rounds of nested PCR, modified from ARM-PCR. TCRdb fed the multiplex PCR reads into MiXCR, producing one record per CDR3 protein. The table has about 48,000 distinct CDR3 sequences, roughly 60% seen once. No cell sorting was done before RNA was extracted from the tissue. The normal lung tissue was taken more than 3 cm from the tumor edge. The sequencing input was distant non-tumor lung tissue. Receptors originate from a woman in her seventies with non-small cell lung cancer.

This clonotype was observed a handful of times. The junction departs from germline at one end; a sequencing error may be responsible. The V gene is TRBV6-1, the J gene TRBJ1-6; D gene uncertain. The CDR3 extends over 13 amino acids. Germline V CDR1 and CDR2: MNHNS, SASEGT. The CDR3 region has the DNA TGTGCCACAGCTGCTTCGCTGAATTCATCCCTCCACTTT. Encoded protein: CATAASLNSSLHF.

This clonotype was picked up many times. The chain combines TRBV4-2 with TRBJ2-6; D gene unclear. V was cut by 5 bases and J by 0 bases, with 20 bases left in between. The V gene's germline CDR1 is LGHNA and CDR2 YNFKEQ. CDR3 length: 19 amino acids. The CDR3 sequence: CASSSPGEGSYSGANVLTF. The CDR3 coding sequence is TGTGCCAGCAGCTCTCCGGGTGAAGGATCTTACTCTGGGGCCAACGTCCTGACTTTC.